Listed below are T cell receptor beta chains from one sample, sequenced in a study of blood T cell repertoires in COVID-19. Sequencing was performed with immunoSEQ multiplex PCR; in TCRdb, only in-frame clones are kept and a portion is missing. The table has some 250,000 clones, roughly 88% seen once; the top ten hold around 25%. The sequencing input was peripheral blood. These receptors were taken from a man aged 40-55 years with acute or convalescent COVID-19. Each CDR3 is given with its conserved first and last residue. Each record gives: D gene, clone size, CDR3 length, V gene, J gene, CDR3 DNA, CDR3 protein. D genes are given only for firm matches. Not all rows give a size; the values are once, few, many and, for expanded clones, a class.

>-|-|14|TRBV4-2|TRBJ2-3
TGTGCCAGCAGCCAAGAGAGGTACACAGATACGCAGTATTTT
CASSQERYTDTQYF
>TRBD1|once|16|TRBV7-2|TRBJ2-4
TGTGCCAGCAGCTTAGTCTCCACAGGGGCGGTAAACATTCAGTACTTC
CASSLVSTGAVNIQYF
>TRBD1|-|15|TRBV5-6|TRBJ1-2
TGTGCCAGCACCTTAGACAGGGCGTACGGTACGGGCTACACCTTC
CASTLDRAYGTGYTF
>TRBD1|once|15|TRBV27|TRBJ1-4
TGTGCCAGCAGTGTACGACAGGGAAGCTTTGAAAAACTGTTTTTT
CASSVRQGSFEKLFF
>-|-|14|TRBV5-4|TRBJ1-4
TGTGCCAGCAGCCTCGGGGGGGTGGGTGAAAAACTGTTTTTT
CASSLGGVGEKLFF
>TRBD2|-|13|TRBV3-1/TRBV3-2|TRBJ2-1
TGTGCCAGCGGACTAGCGGATTACAATGAGCAGTTCTTC
CASGLADYNEQFF
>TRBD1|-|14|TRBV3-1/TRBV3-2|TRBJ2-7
TGTGCCAGCAGCCAATTACAGGGGGACTACGAGCAGTACTTC
CASSQLQGDYEQYF
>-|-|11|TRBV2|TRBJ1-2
TGTGCCAGCAGTGCGGCGGTAGGCTACACCTTC
CASSAAVGYTF
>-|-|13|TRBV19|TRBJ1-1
TGTGCCAGTAGTAATTTGAGGAACACTGAAGCTTTCTTT
CASSNLRNTEAFF
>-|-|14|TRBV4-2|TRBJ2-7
TGTGCCAGCAGCCAGTCGGTAACCTCCTACGAGCAGTACTTC
CASSQSVTSYEQYF
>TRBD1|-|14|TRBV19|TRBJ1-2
TGTGCCAGTAGTATCGGACAGGCCAGGAGTGGCTACACCTTC
CASSIGQARSGYTF
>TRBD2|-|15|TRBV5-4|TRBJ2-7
TGTGCCAGCAGCATTAGGACTAGCGGGGGGTACGAGCAGTACTTC
CASSIRTSGGYEQYF
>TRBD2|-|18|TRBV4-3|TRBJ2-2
TGCGCCAGCAGCCAAGGTACAGGGCTAGCGGGAGTTGCCGGGGAGCTGTTTTTT
CASSQGTGLAGVAGELFF
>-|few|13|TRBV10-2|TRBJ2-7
TGCGCCAGCAAAGGGCTAGCGTTCAACGAGCAGTACTTC
CASKGLAFNEQYF
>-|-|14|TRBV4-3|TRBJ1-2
TGCGCCAGCAGCCAAGCTACGGGAGGCGGTGGCTACACCTTC
CASSQATGGGGYTF
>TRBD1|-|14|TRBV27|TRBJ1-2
TGTGCCAGCAGTCAACAGGGGACCAACTATGGCTACACCTTC
CASSQQGTNYGYTF
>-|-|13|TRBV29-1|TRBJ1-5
TGCAGCGTTGGCGGAGTTAGCAATCAGCCCCAGCATTTT
CSVGGVSNQPQHF
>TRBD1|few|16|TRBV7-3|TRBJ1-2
TGTGCCAGCAGCCTCGGGTCGACAGGGGCTGGCTATGGCTACACCTTC
CASSLGSTGAGYGYTF
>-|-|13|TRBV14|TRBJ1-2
TGTGCCAGCAGCCAAGACAGGTTCTATGGCTACACCTTC
CASSQDRFYGYTF
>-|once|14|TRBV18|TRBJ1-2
TGTGCCAGCTCATCCCTGACAGAGTTTGGGGGCTACACCTTC
CASSSLTEFGGYTF
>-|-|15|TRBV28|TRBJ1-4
TGTGCCAGCAGTGTCCCCTCAGGGGAGGGGCAAAAACTGTTTTTT
CASSVPSGEGQKLFF
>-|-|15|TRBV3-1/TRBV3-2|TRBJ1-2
TGTGCCAGCAGCCCCAACGTACAGGGTAACTATGGCTACACCTTC
CASSPNVQGNYGYTF
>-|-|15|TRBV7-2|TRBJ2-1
TGTGCCAGCAGCTTAGTAGTGCGGACTCACAATGAGCAGTTCTTC
CASSLVVRTHNEQFF
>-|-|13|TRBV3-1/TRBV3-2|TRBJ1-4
TGTGCCAGCAGCCAATCTAGGCGTGAAAAACTGTTTTTT
CASSQSRREKLFF
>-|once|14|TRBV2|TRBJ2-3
TGTGCCAGCAGTGTAGTCAGGGGTGCAGATACGCAGTATTTT
CASSVVRGADTQYF
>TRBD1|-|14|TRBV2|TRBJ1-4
TGTGCCAGCAGTCCGGGACAGAGGGGGGAAAAACTGTTTTTT
CASSPGQRGEKLFF
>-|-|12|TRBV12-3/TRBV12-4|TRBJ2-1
TGTGCCAGCAGTTTCTCATTTAGTGAGCAGTTCTTC
CASSFSFSEQFF
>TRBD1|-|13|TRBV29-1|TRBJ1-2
TGCAGCGCGGGAGGGCAGGGGGCGGAAGGCTACACCTTC
CSAGGQGAEGYTF
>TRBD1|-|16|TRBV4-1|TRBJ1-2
TGCGCCAGCAGCCAAGATACCAGACAGGGTGTCTCTGGCTACACCTTC
CASSQDTRQGVSGYTF
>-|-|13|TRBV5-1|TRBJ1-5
TGCGCCAGCAGCCGAGACAGGAATCAGCCCCAGCATTTT
CASSRDRNQPQHF
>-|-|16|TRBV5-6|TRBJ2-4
TGTGCCAGCAGCTTGCCCGGGTATACACCCAAAAACATTCAGTACTTC
CASSLPGYTPKNIQYF
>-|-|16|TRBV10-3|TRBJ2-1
TGTGCCATCAGTGATAGGGGCGTCAAGACCTACAATGAGCAGTTCTTC
CAISDRGVKTYNEQFF
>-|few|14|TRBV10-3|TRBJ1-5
TGTGCCATCAGTGAGTCAGGCAACAGTCAGCCCCAGCATTTT
CAISESGNSQPQHF
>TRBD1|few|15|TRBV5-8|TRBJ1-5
TGTGCCAGCAGCTCGCCTGACAGGGATTGGCAGCCCCAGCATTTT
CASSSPDRDWQPQHF
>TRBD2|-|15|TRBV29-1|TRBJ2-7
TGCAGCGTTGAAGACTTTAGCGGGAGGACATACGAGCAGTACTTC
CSVEDFSGRTYEQYF
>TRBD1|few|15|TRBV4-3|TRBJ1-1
TGCGCCAGCAGCCAAGTGGGGGACAGGGGGACTGAAGCTTTCTTT
CASSQVGDRGTEAFF
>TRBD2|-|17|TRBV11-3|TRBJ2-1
TGTGCCAGCAGCTTAGAAGGGACTAGCGGGAGAGGGAATGAGCAGTTCTTC
CASSLEGTSGRGNEQFF
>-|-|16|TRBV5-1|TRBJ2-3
TGCGCCAGCAGCGGCCTGACGGCTAGTACCACAGATACGCAGTATTTT
CASSGLTASTTDTQYF